Described below is a single T cell receptor beta chain sequence and its context. The antigen it binds to is not known. Nothing much larger sits one base from this clone, and base qualities are not available. The germline V gene supplies CDR1 SQVTM and CDR2 ANQGSEA. Inclusive of the bounding cysteine and phenylalanine, the CDR3 is 14 residues long. The DNA shown is the 42-base CDR3, in frame from base 1. Here V drops 7 bases and J drops 2 bases, and the junction holds 10 bases not matched to any gene. The data originate from a study of blood T cell repertoires in COVID-19 (TCRdb year 2020). At the level of the whole study: Collaborator samples came from the United States, Italy and Spain and covered acute and convalescent phases of COVID-19. The prospective study material was composed of cDNA or gDNA derived from T cells, B-cell-depleted T cells, or PBMCs. The dataset comprised deeply sampled blood TCRbeta repertoires from subjects exposed to, actively infected with, or recovered from COVID-19. The repertoires were released in a freely available public database meant as a resource for research on the immune response to SARS-CoV-2. Samples came from the ongoing ImmuneRACE study (first 160 participants) plus 1,254 subjects from 6 global collaborators. A de-identified subject ID, COVID-19 status, age in years and sex were almost always included in the sample metadata. HLA class I and class II types, where available, came from metadata supplied by the sample provider rather than from assay-based typing. Results and caveats for the whole study, not just this receptor: How much clinical and demographic metadata was included differed by source and by participant, and the metadata was provided uncurated.

Each collaborating institution followed its own protocols to collect whole blood in K2EDTA tubes. Collaborator samples were shipped for TCRbeta analysis as frozen whole blood, isolated PBMCs, or DNA extracted from either sample type. The immunoSEQ Assay, a bias-controlled multiplex PCR, was used to amplify TCRbeta CDR3 regions from genomic DNA. For the original study's pipeline: Within the assay, amplification of reference gene primers was used to estimate how many nucleated cells each sample contained. Sequence reads were collapsed and filtered to measure the absolute abundance of every unique TCRbeta CDR3 rearrangement. For each sample, productive Simpson clonality was calculated as the square root of Simpson's diversity index over productive rearrangements. The table was pulled from immuneACCESS by TCRdb, which kept in-frame rearrangements only. Such tables lose some clones; where checked, under half of the loss comes from unresolved V genes, and the rest has no known cause. V, J and clone size reflect that table, while D and trimming were determined from the DNA. For this sample the table gives 150,000 to 180,000 clones, of which about 79% were detected only once. The top ten clonotypes cover approximately 30% of the sample.

Sequencing was performed on peripheral blood. The source of this sequence is an older woman with acute or convalescent COVID-19. The chain joins TRBV29-1 to TRBJ2-7; the central 8 bases match TRBD2. This receptor has the CDR3 CSAKNGGATYEQYF. The sequence in DNA is TGCAGCGCGAAGAACGGGGGGGCAACCTACGAGCAGTACTTC.